This is a list of T cell receptor beta chains from one sample in a study of early T cells in non-severe SARS-CoV-2 infection. TCRdb analysed the 5' RACE reads with MiXCR anew, one entry per CDR3 protein. The sample lists tens of thousands of distinct CDR3 sequences; around 7% were seen once. The source was whole blood, collected at baseline. Receptors were obtained from an adult who was a healthcare worker with PCR-confirmed SARS-CoV-2 infection or an uninfected control (not recorded which). CDR3s include the opening cysteine and the closing phenylalanine or tryptophan. Each record gives: V gene, J gene, D gene, clone size, CDR3 protein, CDR3 DNA. D genes are given only for firm matches. Not all rows give a size; the values are once, few, many and, for expanded clones, a class.

TRBV4-3	TRBJ2-3	NA	many	CASSKTSTDTQYF	TGCGCCAGTTCCAAGACTAGCACAGATACGCAGTATTTT
TRBV5-4	TRBJ2-1	TRBD2	many	CASSWGLAGGPVNNEQFF	TGTGCCAGCAGCTGGGGACTAGCGGGGGGGCCGGTAAACAATGAGCAGTTCTTC
TRBV7-6	TRBJ1-1	NA	many	CASSFRVPEAFF	TGTGCCAGCAGCTTTAGGGTTCCTGAAGCTTTCTTT
TRBV18	TRBJ2-7	TRBD1	many	CASSPPRRGQVFYEQYF	TGTGCCAGCTCACCACCCAGACGGGGACAGGTGTTCTACGAGCAGTACTTC
TRBV27	TRBJ2-3	NA	NA	CASSFRSSTDTQYF	TGTGCCAGCAGTTTTCGGTCCTCCACAGATACGCAGTATTTT
TRBV3-1	TRBJ2-2	NA	NA	CASSPEGRITGELFF	TGTGCCAGCAGCCCCGAAGGGCGGATCACCGGGGAGCTGTTTTTT
TRBV19	TRBJ1-5	NA	few	CASSRFGTNSNQPQHF	TGTGCCAGTAGTCGATTTGGGACAAATAGCAATCAGCCCCAGCATTTT
TRBV29-1	TRBJ1-1	NA	few	CSVYDDYGAFF	TGCAGCGTCTACGACGACTATGGGGCTTTCTTT
TRBV5-4	TRBJ2-1	NA	many	CASSHPGYSYNEQFF	TGTGCCAGCAGCCATCCGGGATACTCCTACAATGAGCAGTTCTTC
TRBV4-3	TRBJ2-1	NA	many	CASSQPNRRGEQFF	TGCGCCAGCAGCCAACCAAACCGCAGGGGTGAGCAGTTCTTC
TRBV28	TRBJ2-2	NA	many	CASSRDGTGELFF	TGTGCCAGCAGTCGGGACGGCACCGGGGAGCTGTTTTTT
TRBV6-6	TRBJ2-2	NA	many	CASTGSNTGELFF	TGTGCCTCGACAGGCTCGAACACCGGGGAGCTGTTTTTT
TRBV5-4	TRBJ2-1	TRBD2	NA	CASSLADGGAHEQFF	TGTGCCAGCAGCTTGGCCGACGGGGGGGCCCATGAGCAGTTCTTC
TRBV23-1	TRBJ2-7	NA	many	CASSHRSGVGVRF	TGCGCCAGCAGTCATCGGTCTGGCGTAGGGGTTCGTTTC
TRBV12-3/TRBV12-4	TRBJ2-5	NA	many	CASSLRRIQETQYF	TGTGCCAGCAGTTTAAGACGTATCCAAGAGACCCAGTACTTC
TRBV4-3	TRBJ1-1	NA	many	CASSQGANTEAFF	TGCGCCAGCAGCCAGGGCGCTAACACTGAAGCTTTCTTT
TRBV29-1	TRBJ1-1	NA	many	CSVESLGAFATRPFF	TGCAGCGTTGAGTCCCTCGGGGCTTTCGCGACGCGACCATTCTTT
TRBV5-4	TRBJ2-3	NA	NA	CASSLGVDPVYF	TGTGCCAGCAGCTTGGGGGTTGATCCGGTGTATTTT
TRBV10-2	TRBJ1-2	NA	few	CASSEAAYYGYTF	TGCGCCAGCAGTGAGGCCGCCTACTATGGCTACACCTTC
TRBV27	TRBJ1-6	NA	NA	CASSSPSRGSNNSPLHF	TGTGCCAGCAGTTCGCCATCGCGGGGTAGTAATAATTCACCCCTCCACTTT
TRBV13	TRBJ2-7	NA	NA	CASSLGDAGNEQYF	TGTGCCAGCAGCTTAGGTGACGCAGGGAACGAGCAGTACTTC
TRBV24-1	TRBJ1-5	TRBD1	many	CATSDTTGGLQPQHF	TGTGCCACCAGTGATACAACAGGGGGTCTTCAGCCCCAGCATTTT
TRBV4-1	TRBJ1-4	NA	few	CASSQDPPAVVNEKLFF	TGCGCCAGCAGCCAAGATCCACCGGCGGTAGTTAATGAAAAACTGTTTTTT
TRBV4-3	TRBJ2-1	NA	NA	CASSQVPQSDRLLF	TGCGCCAGCAGCCAAGTCCCCCAATCGGATAGACTCCTCTTC
TRBV29-1	TRBJ1-1	NA	NA	CSVEVGGTEAFF	TGCAGCGTTGAAGTGGGCGGCACTGAAGCTTTCTTT
TRBV10-3	TRBJ2-7	NA	many	CAISESLRRGQGSYEQYF	TGTGCCATCAGTGAATCCCTTCGACGGGGACAAGGGTCCTACGAGCAGTACTTC
TRBV20-1	TRBJ1-5	TRBD1	many	CSARGGQGDNQPQHF	TGCAGTGCTAGAGGAGGACAGGGTGACAATCAGCCCCAGCATTTT
TRBV18	TRBJ2-7	TRBD1	NA	CASSPPRGQGYEQYF	TGTGCCAGCTCACCACCGAGGGGACAGGGGTATGAGCAGTACTTC